This T cell receptor (beta chain) was identified during a study of cytotoxic CD8 clonotypes in ibrutinib-treated CLL. Sequenced by immunoSEQ multiplex PCR; TCRdb stores in-frame clones only, minus some. The data contain approximately 74,000 clones, over 75% of them singletons. The CDR3 totals 12 residues. Trimming shortened V by 3 bases and J by 1 base, and 3 bases separated the two germline ends. Germline values: CDR1 MGHRA, CDR2 YSYEKL. About this clone: As yet, its antigen is unknown.

Findings and caveats of the study: Public clonotypes proved infrequent, and on treatment they shrank or remained steady.

This rearrangement joins TRBV4-1 to TRBJ1-1; D not resolved. The source of this sequence is a human donor with chronic lymphocytic leukemia. The source material was PBMCs, sampled at disease progression, from a patient treated with ibrutinib. The CDR3 DNA reads as TGCGCCAGCAGCCATTGGAACACTGAAGCTTTCTTT. Its translation is CASSHWNTEAFF.